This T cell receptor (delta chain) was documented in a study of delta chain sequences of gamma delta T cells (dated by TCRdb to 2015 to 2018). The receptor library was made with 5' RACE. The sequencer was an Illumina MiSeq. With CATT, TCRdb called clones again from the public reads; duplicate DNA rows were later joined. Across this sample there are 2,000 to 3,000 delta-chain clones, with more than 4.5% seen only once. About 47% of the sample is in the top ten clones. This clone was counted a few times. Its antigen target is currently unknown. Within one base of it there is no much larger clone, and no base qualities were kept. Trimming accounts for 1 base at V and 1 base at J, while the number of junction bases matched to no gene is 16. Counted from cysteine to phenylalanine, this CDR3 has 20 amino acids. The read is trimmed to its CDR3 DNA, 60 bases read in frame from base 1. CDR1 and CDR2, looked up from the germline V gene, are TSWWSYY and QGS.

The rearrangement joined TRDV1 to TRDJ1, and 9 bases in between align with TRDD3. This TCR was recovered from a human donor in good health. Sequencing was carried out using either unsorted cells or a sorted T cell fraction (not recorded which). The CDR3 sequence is CALGEPPMFLLGDLTDKLIF. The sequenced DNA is TGTGCTCTTGGGGAACCCCCAATGTTCCTACTGGGGGACCTCACCGATAAACTCATCTTT.